A selection of T cell receptor beta chains follows, all from one sample in a study of shared clonotypes between healthy human individuals. TCRdb keeps only in-frame clones here, not all; method: immunoSEQ multiplex PCR. In the table there are approximately 1,500,000 clones, around 98% of which are singletons. Input material: naive CD4+ T cells sorted from blood. The receptor source for this set is a man younger than 40 in good health. CDR3s include the opening cysteine and the closing phenylalanine or tryptophan. The order of the fields is D gene, clone size, J gene, V gene, CDR3 protein, CDR3 DNA. The D gene is left open where the match is weak. Not every row has a clone size; where given, it reads once, few, many or a size class.

D: NA; size: NA; J: TRBJ1-2; V: TRBV5-6; CDR3: CASSLPLGSGYTF; DNA: TGTGCCAGCAGCTTGCCCCTGGGGAGTGGCTACACCTTC
D: TRBD1; size: NA; J: TRBJ1-2; V: TRBV18; CDR3: CASSTDRGGYTF; DNA: TGTGCCAGCTCTACCGACAGGGGAGGCTACACCTTC
D: NA; size: NA; J: TRBJ2-2; V: TRBV4-3; CDR3: CASSGERLNTGELFF; DNA: TGCGCCAGCAGCGGGGAGCGACTGAACACCGGGGAGCTGTTTTTT
D: TRBD1; size: NA; J: TRBJ2-2; V: TRBV7-6; CDR3: CASSGQDTGELFF; DNA: TGTGCCAGCAGCGGACAGGACACCGGGGAGCTGTTTTTT
D: NA; size: NA; J: TRBJ2-3; V: TRBV29-1; CDR3: CSAQNHWEDTQYF; DNA: TGCAGCGCCCAGAACCACTGGGAGGACACGCAGTATTTT
D: NA; size: NA; J: TRBJ2-5; V: TRBV5-1; CDR3: CASSLLRETQYF; DNA: TGCGCCAGCAGCTTGTTGAGGGAGACCCAGTACTTC
D: NA; size: once; J: TRBJ2-5; V: TRBV7-9; CDR3: CASSLGRDWEQETQYF; DNA: TGTGCCAGCAGCTTAGGCCGGGACTGGGAACAAGAGACCCAGTACTTC
D: TRBD1; size: NA; J: TRBJ1-2; V: TRBV28; CDR3: CASSLGRGRGYTF; DNA: TGTGCCAGCAGTTTAGGGAGGGGGCGTGGCTACACCTTC
D: TRBD2; size: NA; J: TRBJ2-1; V: TRBV19; CDR3: CASRLAGGLVNEQFF; DNA: TGTGCCAGTAGGTTAGCGGGAGGGCTGGTCAATGAGCAGTTCTTC
D: TRBD2; size: NA; J: TRBJ2-1; V: TRBV2; CDR3: CASRGLAGYNEQFF; DNA: TGTGCCAGCAGGGGACTAGCGGGATACAATGAGCAGTTCTTC
D: TRBD2; size: NA; J: TRBJ2-1; V: TRBV7-9; CDR3: CASSLGSGSSYNEQFF; DNA: TGTGCCAGCAGTTTAGGAAGCGGGAGCTCCTACAATGAGCAGTTCTTC
D: TRBD2; size: NA; J: TRBJ2-7; V: TRBV11-2; CDR3: CASSYGTSGSYEQYF; DNA: TGTGCCAGCAGTTATGGGACTAGCGGATCCTACGAGCAGTACTTC
D: NA; size: NA; J: TRBJ1-1; V: TRBV10-3; CDR3: CAISGSSTEAFF; DNA: TGTGCCATCAGCGGGTCCTCCACTGAAGCTTTCTTT
D: TRBD1; size: once; J: TRBJ2-5; V: TRBV5-4; CDR3: CASSFRTGDQETQYF; DNA: TGTGCCAGCAGCTTCCGGACAGGGGACCAAGAGACCCAGTACTTC
D: NA; size: NA; J: TRBJ2-1; V: TRBV10-3; CDR3: CAIQGDVSNEQFF; DNA: TGTGCCATACAGGGAGATGTGAGCAATGAGCAGTTCTTC
D: TRBD1; size: NA; J: TRBJ2-7; V: TRBV5-5; CDR3: CASSLEGANSYEQYF; DNA: TGTGCCAGCAGCTTGGAGGGGGCCAACTCCTACGAGCAGTACTTC
D: NA; size: NA; J: TRBJ1-5; V: TRBV6-5; CDR3: CASSRTVSNQPQHF; DNA: TGTGCCAGCAGTCGAACAGTTAGCAATCAGCCCCAGCATTTT
D: NA; size: NA; J: TRBJ2-7; V: TRBV5-4; CDR3: CASSYGLLREQYF; DNA: TGTGCCAGCAGTTACGGCCTACTGCGGGAGCAGTACTTC
D: TRBD2; size: NA; J: TRBJ2-2; V: TRBV10-3; CDR3: CATSRLAGDLNTGELFF; DNA: TGTGCCACCAGTCGACTAGCGGGAGACCTTAACACCGGGGAGCTGTTTTTT
D: TRBD1; size: NA; J: TRBJ2-7; V: TRBV5-1; CDR3: CASSLPGQGGEQYF; DNA: TGCGCCAGCAGCTTGCCGGGACAGGGTGGCGAGCAGTACTTC
D: NA; size: NA; J: TRBJ2-1; V: TRBV28; CDR3: CASTSGPSYNEQFF; DNA: TGTGCCAGCACCTCCGGTCCATCCTACAATGAGCAGTTCTTC
D: NA; size: NA; J: TRBJ2-7; V: TRBV20-1; CDR3: CSARPYEQYF; DNA: TGCAGTGCTAGACCTTACGAGCAGTACTTC
D: NA; size: once; J: TRBJ2-2; V: TRBV10-2; CDR3: CASNRGPSTGELFF; DNA: TGCGCCAGCAACCGGGGACCGAGCACCGGGGAGCTGTTTTTT
D: NA; size: NA; J: TRBJ2-5; V: TRBV5-1; CDR3: CARPTNRETQYF; DNA: TGCGCCAGGCCTACCAATAGAGAGACCCAGTACTTC
D: NA; size: NA; J: TRBJ1-2; V: TRBV9; CDR3: CASSSRAGRVYGYTF; DNA: TGTGCCAGCAGCTCCCGAGCAGGGCGGGTATATGGCTACACCTTC
D: NA; size: once; J: TRBJ2-2; V: TRBV9; CDR3: CASSVTSPGGGELFF; DNA: TGTGCCAGCAGCGTAACCAGCCCTGGAGGTGGGGAGCTGTTTTTT
D: NA; size: NA; J: TRBJ2-4; V: TRBV5-1; CDR3: CASSREGQPQYF; DNA: TGCGCCAGCAGCCGCGAAGGACAGCCTCAGTACTTC
D: NA; size: NA; J: TRBJ2-2; V: TRBV15; CDR3: CATSREVPSPTGELFF; DNA: TGTGCCACCAGCAGAGAAGTGCCATCCCCCACCGGGGAGCTGTTTTTT
D: TRBD2; size: NA; J: TRBJ2-1; V: TRBV5-1; CDR3: CASSVGTSGNHEQFF; DNA: TGCGCCAGCAGTGTCGGGACTAGCGGGAACCATGAGCAGTTCTTC
D: NA; size: NA; J: TRBJ2-2; V: TRBV19; CDR3: CASSPGLNTGELFF; DNA: TGTGCCAGTAGTCCTGGACTTAACACCGGGGAGCTGTTTTTT
D: NA; size: NA; J: TRBJ1-2; V: TRBV14; CDR3: CASSQLGSDYYGYTF; DNA: TGTGCCAGCAGCCAACTCGGGTCGGACTACTATGGCTACACCTTC
D: NA; size: NA; J: TRBJ2-2; V: TRBV7-6; CDR3: CAGGNTGELFF; DNA: TGTGCCGGGGGGAACACCGGGGAGCTGTTTTTT
D: NA; size: NA; J: TRBJ2-7; V: TRBV30; CDR3: CAWTGPAEQYF; DNA: TGTGCCTGGACAGGCCCAGCCGAGCAGTACTTC
D: NA; size: NA; J: TRBJ2-1; V: TRBV20-1; CDR3: CSAHDNEQFF; DNA: TGCAGTGCCCACGACAATGAGCAGTTCTTC
D: NA; size: NA; J: TRBJ1-3; V: TRBV4-1; CDR3: CASSPRSYAGDSGNTIYF; DNA: TGCGCCAGCAGCCCGAGATCCTACGCGGGGGATTCGGGAAACACCATATATTTT
D: NA; size: NA; J: TRBJ2-6; V: TRBV10-2; CDR3: CASSEWRNSGANVLTF; DNA: TGCGCCAGCAGTGAGTGGCGAAACTCTGGGGCCAACGTCCTGACTTTC
D: NA; size: NA; J: TRBJ1-1; V: TRBV5-6; CDR3: CASSLDPRTEAFF; DNA: TGTGCCAGCAGCTTGGACCCTAGAACTGAAGCTTTCTTT
D: NA; size: NA; J: TRBJ2-1; V: TRBV5-5; CDR3: CASSLASGLPNTQFF; DNA: TGTGCCAGCAGCTTGGCCTCAGGACTACCAAATACGCAGTTCTTC
D: TRBD2; size: NA; J: TRBJ2-2; V: TRBV2; CDR3: CASTGGLAEITGELFF; DNA: TGTGCCAGCACTGGAGGACTAGCGGAAATCACCGGGGAGCTGTTTTTT
D: TRBD1; size: NA; J: TRBJ1-2; V: TRBV14; CDR3: CASSRQGSQDGYTF; DNA: TGTGCCAGCAGCAGACAGGGTAGCCAGGATGGCTACACCTTC
D: NA; size: NA; J: TRBJ2-7; V: TRBV19; CDR3: CASSMSRASYEQYF; DNA: TGTGCCAGTAGTATGAGCAGGGCCTCCTACGAGCAGTACTTC
D: TRBD1; size: NA; J: TRBJ2-3; V: TRBV15; CDR3: CATSRVGQAYTDTQYF; DNA: TGTGCCACCAGCAGAGTAGGACAGGCATACACAGATACGCAGTATTTT
D: NA; size: NA; J: TRBJ1-1; V: TRBV6-4; CDR3: CASKQGVNTEAFF; DNA: TGTGCCAGCAAACAGGGCGTGAACACTGAAGCTTTCTTT
D: TRBD1; size: NA; J: TRBJ1-1; V: TRBV6-1; CDR3: CASKGQVMNTEAFF; DNA: TGTGCCAGCAAAGGACAGGTCATGAACACTGAAGCTTTCTTT
D: TRBD1; size: once; J: TRBJ1-5; V: TRBV29-1; CDR3: CSVAGGSNQPQHF; DNA: TGCAGCGTTGCAGGGGGCAGCAATCAGCCCCAGCATTTT
D: TRBD2; size: NA; J: TRBJ2-7; V: TRBV6-5; CDR3: CASSSLAGVSNEQYF; DNA: TGTGCCAGCAGTTCCCTAGCGGGAGTTTCCAACGAGCAGTACTTC
D: NA; size: NA; J: TRBJ2-7; V: TRBV5-1; CDR3: CASSLTGAVGPYEQYF; DNA: TGCGCCAGCAGCTTAACCGGGGCCGTGGGCCCCTACGAGCAGTACTTC
D: NA; size: NA; J: TRBJ2-2; V: TRBV7-9; CDR3: CASSFRSGNTGELFF; DNA: TGTGCCAGCAGCTTTCGGTCAGGGAACACCGGGGAGCTGTTTTTT
D: NA; size: NA; J: TRBJ2-3; V: TRBV30; CDR3: CAWATRGLADTQYF; DNA: TGTGCCTGGGCAACCAGGGGTTTGGCAGATACGCAGTATTTT
D: NA; size: NA; J: TRBJ1-1; V: TRBV11-2; CDR3: CASSLAGRHTEAFF; DNA: TGTGCCAGCAGCTTGGCAGGACGTCACACTGAAGCTTTCTTT
D: TRBD1; size: NA; J: TRBJ1-4; V: TRBV4-3; CDR3: CASSQDQGEEKLFF; DNA: TGCGCCAGCAGCCAAGACCAGGGGGAAGAAAAACTGTTTTTT